This T cell receptor beta chain was identified in a study of CD4 T cells in relation to SARS-CoV-2 and coronaviruses. On the study more broadly: Negative control cultures got HIV-1 Nef peptides or no peptide. Points from the study as a whole: Samples before the pandemic and after infection were not matched within any donor. Monoreactive clones expanded significantly more to SARS-CoV-2 than crossreactive clones did.

Sequencing used immunoSEQ multiplex PCR; TCRdb keeps in-frame clones, though not all of them. The data contain around 16,000 clones, about 84% of them singletons. About this clone itself: Its antigen is not known.

CD4+ T cells from unexposed donors were obtained before the COVID-19 pandemic (2011-2018). After roughly 9 days of culture, CD4+ T cells were isolated. As cell numbers allowed, unexposed-donor CD4+ T cells faced SARS-CoV-2 S/N and four cold-coronavirus spikes. Looked up from germline, CDR1 is KGHDR and CDR2 is SFDVKD. The CDR3 runs 15 residues. Losses at the gene ends were 4 bases for V and 4 bases for J; bases not matched to a gene: 7. The source of this sequence is a human donor in good health. The chain combines TRBV24-1 with TRBJ2-5; 8 positions agree with TRBD1. The sequenced sample consisted of CD4+ T cells from PBMCs, cultured in vitro. DNA of the CDR3: TGTGCCACCAGTGACCGACAGGGGTTAAGAGAGACCCAGTACTTC. Its translation: CATSDRQGLRETQYF.